The rows below give T cell receptor beta chains drawn from one sample of a study of blood T cell repertoires in COVID-19. The repertoire was sequenced with immunoSEQ multiplex PCR; TCRdb's copy has only in-frame clones and lacks some. Of about 180,000 clones listed, under 85% are singletons. What was sequenced was peripheral blood. Source of these receptors: an elderly woman with acute or convalescent COVID-19. Each CDR3 is given with its conserved first and last residue. Each record gives: J gene, V gene, D gene, clone size, CDR3 DNA, CDR3 protein. D genes are given only for firm matches. Not every row has a clone size; where given, it reads once, few, many or a size class.

J gene: TRBJ2-7; V gene: TRBV4-1; D gene: .; clone size: .; CDR3 DNA: TGCGCCAGCAGTCCCCGGGAATCCGAGCAGTACTTC; CDR3 protein: CASSPRESEQYF
J gene: TRBJ1-1; V gene: TRBV10-2; D gene: TRBD1; clone size: .; CDR3 DNA: TGCGCCAGCAGTGGGACAGGGGGTAATACTGAAGCTTTCTTT; CDR3 protein: CASSGTGGNTEAFF
J gene: TRBJ2-1; V gene: TRBV5-3; D gene: TRBD2; clone size: .; CDR3 DNA: TGTGCCGGGAAGGCGGCTAAAACCGGGACTAGCGGGTACAATGAGCAGTTCTTC; CDR3 protein: CAGKAAKTGTSGYNEQFF
J gene: TRBJ2-2; V gene: TRBV5-1; D gene: TRBD1; clone size: .; CDR3 DNA: TGCGCCAGCAGCTGGACAGGAGACACCGGGGAGCTGTTTTTT; CDR3 protein: CASSWTGDTGELFF
J gene: TRBJ2-5; V gene: TRBV20-1; D gene: .; clone size: .; CDR3 DNA: TGCAGTGCTAGTTCGTGGGCGGGCCAAGAGACCCAGTACTTC; CDR3 protein: CSASSWAGQETQYF
J gene: TRBJ2-1; V gene: TRBV2; D gene: .; clone size: .; CDR3 DNA: TGTGCCAGCAGCGATCATGCCGGGAGCGGAAATGAGCAGTTCTTC; CDR3 protein: CASSDHAGSGNEQFF
J gene: TRBJ2-1; V gene: TRBV2; D gene: .; clone size: .; CDR3 DNA: TGTGCCAGCACCCCCGGACTGCGGCACAATGAGCAGTTCTTC; CDR3 protein: CASTPGLRHNEQFF
J gene: TRBJ2-5; V gene: TRBV7-2; D gene: .; clone size: .; CDR3 DNA: TGTGCCAGCAGCTTAATTAACCCAACCCGGGAGACCCAGTACTTC; CDR3 protein: CASSLINPTRETQYF
J gene: TRBJ2-7; V gene: TRBV12-3/TRBV12-4; D gene: .; clone size: .; CDR3 DNA: TGTGCCAGCACCGACGGGATGCATTACGAGCAGTACTTC; CDR3 protein: CASTDGMHYEQYF
J gene: TRBJ1-1; V gene: TRBV18; D gene: .; clone size: once; CDR3 DNA: TGTGCCAGCTCACCACTTCAGCGACTCGGCCTGAACACTGAAGCTTTCTTT; CDR3 protein: CASSPLQRLGLNTEAFF
J gene: TRBJ1-6; V gene: TRBV7-2; D gene: .; clone size: .; CDR3 DNA: TGTGCCAGCGGACAGCGACGGGACCATTCACCCCTCCACTTT; CDR3 protein: CASGQRRDHSPLHF
J gene: TRBJ1-1; V gene: TRBV19; D gene: TRBD1; clone size: .; CDR3 DNA: TGTGCCAGTAGTACACCGAACAGGGGGCGTAGCGGCACTGAAGCTTTCTTT; CDR3 protein: CASSTPNRGRSGTEAFF
J gene: TRBJ1-2; V gene: TRBV12-3/TRBV12-4; D gene: .; clone size: .; CDR3 DNA: TGTGCCAGCAGTTTCGGGGGGGACGGCTACACCTTC; CDR3 protein: CASSFGGDGYTF
J gene: TRBJ1-6; V gene: TRBV5-1; D gene: TRBD1; clone size: .; CDR3 DNA: TGCGCCAGCAACAACGGACAGGGTAACAATTCACCCCTCCACTTT; CDR3 protein: CASNNGQGNNSPLHF
J gene: TRBJ1-1; V gene: TRBV12-5; D gene: .; clone size: .; CDR3 DNA: TGTGCTAGTGGTCCACAGGGGAACACTGAAGCTTTCTTT; CDR3 protein: CASGPQGNTEAFF
J gene: TRBJ1-6; V gene: TRBV11-2; D gene: .; clone size: .; CDR3 DNA: TGTGCCAGCAGCTTAGATCGAATTCCGGGGGGAACAATCTTATTT; CDR3 protein: CASSLDRIPGGTILF